The 21 T cell receptor beta chains below were found in one sample sequenced in a study of OX40 agonist ivuxolimab in advanced cancers. Only in-frame clones appear in the TCRdb table, and some are missing; sequencing was by immunoSEQ multiplex PCR. The table lists 85,000 to 100,000 clones, 94% of them singletons. The specimen was CD4+ or CD8+ T cells sorted from blood, collected in a trial of the OX40 agonist ivuxolimab. All receptors derive from an adult with an advanced solid tumor such as melanoma, head and neck, liver or kidney cancer.

The chain links TRBV6-6 to TRBJ1-2, with unresolved D. The CDR3 contains 12 residues. Germline CDR1 and CDR2: MNHNY and SVGAGI (reference sequence). Trimming took off 3 bases at V and 5 bases at J, with 7 bases between the two ends. CDR3 in DNA: TGTGCCAGCAGTTATACAGAGTATGGCTACACCTTC. Translation: CASSYTEYGYTF.

The V and J genes are TRBV6-7 and TRBJ2-3, with 12 nucleotides matching TRBD2. TRBV6-7 is placed among ORFs of uncertain function. CDR3 length equals 21 residues. Trimming at V came to 0 bases and at J to 3 bases, leaving 16 bases not matched to a gene. Here the CDR3 reads CASSYSNLASGGAGWTDTQYF. The CDR3 bases are TGTGCCAGCAGTTACTCGAATTTGGCTAGCGGGGGGGCCGGGTGGACAGATACGCAGTATTTT.

The chain employs TRBV7-2 and TRBJ2-2; 7 bases line up with TRBD2. Germline-derived CDR1 and CDR2 are SGHTA and FQGNSA. V shed 3 bases, J shed 4 bases, and the junction held 8 bases outside the gene matches. The CDR3 is 16 amino acids. The CDR3 here is CASSFQGQRGTGELFF. CDR3 in DNA: TGTGCCAGCAGCTTTCAGGGCCAGCGGGGCACCGGGGAGCTGTTTTTT.

V is TRBV7-9 and J is TRBJ1-2; 8 nucleotides line up with TRBD1. Per germline, CDR1 SEHNR and CDR2 FQNEAQ (reference sequence). The CDR3 runs to 12 residues. V lost 8 bases to trimming and J lost 5 bases; unmatched junction nucleotides: 4. The CDR3 bases are TGTGCCAGCCTGACAGGGGAGTATGGCTACACCTTC. Translation: CASLTGEYGYTF.

This clone was recorded only once. The J gene is TRBJ2-7, the V gene TRBV5-1; D not certain. This CDR3 has 15 amino acids. The V and J ends lost 4 bases and 5 bases respectively, with 19 bases between them. Germline CDR1 is SGHRS and CDR2 is YFSETQ. In DNA form, the CDR3 reads TGCGCCAGCAGCATCGACGGCAGGCCCCATGACGAGCAGTACTTC. Residues: CASSIDGRPHDEQYF.

The chain is built from TRBV9 and TRBJ1-5, with D unresolved. The CDR3 consists of 14 residues. The V and J ends lost 0 bases and 6 bases respectively, with 10 bases between them. Per germline, CDR1 SGDLS and CDR2 YYNGEE. CDR3 sequence: CASSVGAGRQPQHF. CDR3 nucleotide sequence: TGTGCCAGCAGCGTAGGGGCAGGACGTCAGCCCCAGCATTTT.

The chain couples TRBV9 to TRBJ2-5, with D possibly matching TRBD2 (6 bases). Trimming took 0 bases from V and 1 from J, leaving 13 bases between them. CDR1 is SGDLS, CDR2 YYNGEE, per germline. The CDR3 has 16 amino acids. As DNA, the CDR3 is TGTGCCAGCAGCGTAGATATCGGGAGACTCCAAGAGACCCAGTACTTC. Its protein is CASSVDIGRLQETQYF.

The rearrangement links TRBV6-5 to TRBJ1-2; D is perhaps TRBD1 (6 bases). This CDR3 has 13 residues. V was cut by 6 bases and J by 8 bases, with 16 bases left in between. The germline V gene encodes CDR1 MNHEY and CDR2 SVGAGI. The CDR3 sequence is CASSTGWINGYTF. CDR3 nucleotide sequence: TGTGCCAGCAGCACAGGGTGGATCAACGGCTACACCTTC.

The J gene is TRBJ1-5, the V gene TRBV7-2, with D perhaps TRBD1 (5 bases). Trimming left V 5 bases short and J 0 bases short, with 11 bases between. The germline CDR1 and CDR2 sequences are SGHTA and FQGNSA. This CDR3 has 15 residues. The CDR3 bases are TGTGCCAGCAGCCGGATGGGGGATAGCAATCAGCCCCAGCATTTT. This gives the protein CASSRMGDSNQPQHF.

About this clone itself: Other DNA sequences in this sample translate to the same CDR3. The V call is TRBV9, the J call TRBJ2-3; D gene ambiguous. This CDR3 contains 13 residues. V lost 0 bases, J lost 3 bases, and 5 bases lay in between. Germline lookup yields CDR1 SGDLS and CDR2 YYNGEE. The CDR3 sequence is CASSVVGTDTQYF. The CDR3, as DNA: TGTGCCAGCAGCGTAGTGGGGACAGATACGCAGTATTTT.

This clone showed up just once. The chain combines TRBV5-5 with TRBJ2-7; weak D call: TRBD1 (6 bases). The CDR3 contains 15 residues. Germline CDR1 is SGHKS and CDR2 is YYEKEE (reference sequence). V dropped 0 bases and J dropped 4 bases, with 14 bases sitting between them. The CDR3 DNA sequence: TGTGCCAGCAGCTTGGAAGCCCAGGGGCCATACGAGCAGTACTTC. Encoded protein: CASSLEAQGPYEQYF.

The chain couples TRBV5-1 to TRBJ1-4, with TRBD1 matching over 8 bases. The CDR3 is 16 residues long. V lost 4 bases and J lost 6; bases outside the gene matches: 11. Looked up from germline, CDR1 is SGHRS and CDR2 is YFSETQ. CDR3 residues: CASSLLGQGRDEKLFF. CDR3 coding DNA: TGCGCCAGCAGCCTTTTAGGACAGGGAAGGGATGAAAAACTGTTTTTT. Using reference TRBV5-1 and TRBJ1-4 for the parts outside the CDR3, the full variable domain is KAGVTQTPRYLIKTRGQQVTLSCSPISGHRSVSWYQQTPGQGLQFLFEYFSETQRNKGNFPGRFSGRQFSNSRSEMNVSTLELGDSALYLCASSLLGQGRDEKLFFGSGTQLSVL.

This sequence joins TRBV5-1 and TRBJ2-7; D gene uncertain. Germline V gene lookup returns CDR1 SGHRS and CDR2 YFSETQ. This CDR3 region has 14 residues. Between the trimmed V and J ends, which lost 2 bases and 6 bases, there was a span of 15 bases. The CDR3 sequence is CASSLEPSVGEQYF. CDR3 DNA: TGCGCCAGCAGCTTAGAACCGTCCGTAGGCGAGCAGTACTTC.

The chain joins TRBV5-1 to TRBJ2-5; tentatively, D is TRBD1 (5 bases). Germline V CDR1 and CDR2: SGHRS, YFSETQ. Trimming removed 0 bases from V and 5 bases from J, with 14 bases in between. CDR3 size: 15 residues. The CDR3 bases are TGCGCCAGCAGCTTGGCAAGGGGTCCTGGGGAGACCCAGTACTTC. Its protein product is CASSLARGPGETQYF.

The gene calls are TRBV6-5 and TRBJ1-4; D might be TRBD1 (6 bases). V shed 5 bases and J shed 7 bases, with 17 bases lying between them. The CDR3 extends over 15 amino acids. Germline CDR1 is MNHEY and CDR2 is SVGAGI. The CDR3 bases are TGTGCCAGCAGTCCGACTACAGGGACTCTTGAAAAACTGTTTTTT. Translation gives CASSPTTGTLEKLFF.

Worth noting for this clone: The junction departs from germline at one end; a sequencing error may be responsible. The CDR3 region is CASSLDSSKTGELFF. CDR3 in DNA: TGTGCCAGCAGCTTAGACAGCTCGAAGACCGGGGAGCTGTTTTTT. The chain is built from TRBV5-4 and TRBJ2-2, with D possibly TRBD1 on 5 matching bases. Per germline, CDR1 SGHNT and CDR2 YYREEE (reference sequence). This CDR3 region has 15 residues.

The rearrangement joins TRBV6-1 to TRBJ1-1, with D possibly matching TRBD1 (5 bases). This CDR3 has 14 amino acids. V gave up 7 bases and J gave up 3 bases, with 15 bases separating them. Germline lookup yields CDR1 MNHNS and CDR2 SASEGT. The CDR3 region has the DNA TGTGCCAGCATCCTAGACAGCAGCTACACTGAAGCTTTCTTT. Protein sequence: CASILDSSYTEAFF.

The table lists this clone with a count of one. The genes are TRBV18 and TRBJ2-7, with D tentatively TRBD1 (6 bases). The length of the CDR3 is 16 residues. With 4 bases removed from V and 1 base from J, the gap between germline ends came to 17 bases. Germline CDR1 is KGHSH and CDR2 is LQKENI. CDR3 in amino acids: CASSRYRDTASYEQYF. DNA of the CDR3: TGTGCCAGCTCACGCTACCGGGACACCGCATCCTACGAGCAGTACTTC.

The chain has TRBV29-1 and TRBJ2-4; 8 bases are a match to TRBD1. The length of the CDR3 is 13 residues. CDR1 and CDR2 from the germline V gene are SQVTM and ANQGSEA. V dropped 6 bases and J dropped 6; count of bases not matched to a gene: 7. DNA for the CDR3: TGCAGCGTCCACAGGGGGTTGGGAAACATTCAGTACTTC. Amino acids: CSVHRGLGNIQYF.

V gene TRBV19 combines with J gene TRBJ2-3; D not certain. The CDR3 length is 12 residues. The V gene's germline CDR1 is LNHDA and CDR2 SQIVND (reference sequence). The V end lost 3 bases, the J end lost 5 bases, and 6 bases lay between the germline ends. The CDR3 DNA is TGTGCCAGTAGTATTGGTCTAGATACGCAGTATTTT. It is translated as CASSIGLDTQYF.

The chain combines TRBV7-9 with TRBJ2-1, with a possible D match to TRBD1 (5 bases). Looked up from germline, CDR1 is SEHNR and CDR2 is FQNEAQ (reference sequence). The CDR3 is made up of 15 amino acids. Trimming cost V 2 bases and J 7 bases, with 15 bases left between them. The CDR3 sequence: CASSLMGQAENEQFF. The CDR3 DNA reads TGTGCCAGCAGCTTAATGGGGCAGGCGGAGAATGAGCAGTTCTTC. Variable domain in full (rest from reference TRBV7-9 and TRBJ2-1): DTGVSQNPRHKITKRGQNVTFRCDPISEHNRLYWYRQTLGQGPEFLTYFQNEAQLEKSRLLSDRFSAERPKGSFSTLEIQRTEQGDSAMYLCASSLMGQAENEQFFGPGTRLTVL.